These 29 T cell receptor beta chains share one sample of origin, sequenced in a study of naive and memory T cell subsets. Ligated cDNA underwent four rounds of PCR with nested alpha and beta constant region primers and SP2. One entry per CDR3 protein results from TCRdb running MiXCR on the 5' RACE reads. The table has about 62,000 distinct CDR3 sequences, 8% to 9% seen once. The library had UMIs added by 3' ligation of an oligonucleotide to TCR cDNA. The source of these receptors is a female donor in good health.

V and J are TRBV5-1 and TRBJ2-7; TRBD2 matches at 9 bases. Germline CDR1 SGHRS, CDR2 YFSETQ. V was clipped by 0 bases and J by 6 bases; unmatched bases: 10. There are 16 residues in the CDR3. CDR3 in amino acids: CASSLEYAGGPGEQYF. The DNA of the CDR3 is TGCGCCAGCAGCTTGGAGTACGCGGGAGGGCCGGGCGAGCAGTACTTC.

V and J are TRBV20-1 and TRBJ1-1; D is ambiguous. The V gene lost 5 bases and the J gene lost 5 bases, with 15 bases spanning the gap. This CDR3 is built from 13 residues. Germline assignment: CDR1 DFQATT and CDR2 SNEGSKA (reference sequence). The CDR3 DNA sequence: TGCAGTGCTCTGACCCGCCTGATGACTGAAGCTTTCTTT. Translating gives CSALTRLMTEAFF.

CDR3 coding DNA: TGTGCCAGTAGTCACAGACCTAATGAAAAACTGTTTTTT. This sequence encodes CASSHRPNEKLFF. The chain couples TRBV19 to TRBJ1-4, with D hard to call. V lost 5 bases to trimming and J lost 3 bases, with 7 bases between them. Per the germline V gene, CDR1 is LNHDA and CDR2 is SQIVND (reference sequence). The CDR3 has 13 amino acids.

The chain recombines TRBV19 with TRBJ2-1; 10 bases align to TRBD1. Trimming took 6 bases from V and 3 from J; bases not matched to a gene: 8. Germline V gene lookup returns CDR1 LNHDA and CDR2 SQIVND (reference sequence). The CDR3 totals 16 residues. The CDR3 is CASSGGTGVFYNEQFF. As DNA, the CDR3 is TGTGCCAGTAGCGGCGGGACAGGGGTATTCTACAATGAGCAGTTCTTC.

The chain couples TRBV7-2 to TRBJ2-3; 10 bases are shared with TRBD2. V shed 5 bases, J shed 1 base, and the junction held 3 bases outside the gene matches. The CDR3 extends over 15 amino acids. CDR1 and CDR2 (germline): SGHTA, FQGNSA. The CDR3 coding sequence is TGTGCCAGCAGCCTCGGACTAGCGGGCACAGATACGCAGTATTTT. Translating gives CASSLGLAGTDTQYF.

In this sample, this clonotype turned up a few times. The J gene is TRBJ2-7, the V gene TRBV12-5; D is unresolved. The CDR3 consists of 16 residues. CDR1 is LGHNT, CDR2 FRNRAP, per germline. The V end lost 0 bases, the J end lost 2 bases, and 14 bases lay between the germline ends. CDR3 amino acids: CASGLVISRNAYEQYF. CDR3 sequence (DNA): TGTGCTAGTGGTTTGGTAATCTCAAGGAACGCCTACGAGCAGTACTTC.

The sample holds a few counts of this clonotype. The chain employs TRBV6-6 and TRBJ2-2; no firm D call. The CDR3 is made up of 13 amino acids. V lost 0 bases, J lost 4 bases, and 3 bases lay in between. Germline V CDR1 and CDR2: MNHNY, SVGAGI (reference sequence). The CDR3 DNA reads TGTGCCAGCAGTTACTCTCCCACCGGGGAGCTGTTTTTT. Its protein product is CASSYSPTGELFF.

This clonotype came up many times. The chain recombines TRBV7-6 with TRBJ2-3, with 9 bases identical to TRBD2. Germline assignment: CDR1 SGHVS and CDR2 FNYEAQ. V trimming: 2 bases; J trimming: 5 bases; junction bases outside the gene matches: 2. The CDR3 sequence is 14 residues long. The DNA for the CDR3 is TGTGCCAGCAGCTTAACACTAGCGGGAGATACGCAGTATTTT. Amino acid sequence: CASSLTLAGDTQYF.

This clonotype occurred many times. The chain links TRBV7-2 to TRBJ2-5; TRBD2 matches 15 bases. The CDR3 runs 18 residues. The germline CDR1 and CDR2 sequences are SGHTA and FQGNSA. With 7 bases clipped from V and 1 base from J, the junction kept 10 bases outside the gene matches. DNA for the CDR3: TGTGCCAGCAACAAACGGGGGACTAGCGGGAGGTTCCAAGAGACCCAGTACTTC. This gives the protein CASNKRGTSGRFQETQYF.

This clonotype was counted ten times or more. CDR3 DNA: TGTGCCAGCAGCACCCGAAGGGTTTACAATGAGCAGTTCTTC. As protein: CASSTRRVYNEQFF. The V gene is TRBV28, the J gene TRBJ2-1; D unclear. This CDR3 is 14 amino acids long. The germline V and J ends were trimmed by 6 bases and 4 bases, with 13 bases remaining between them. Germline V gene sequence: CDR1 MDHEN, CDR2 SYDVKM.

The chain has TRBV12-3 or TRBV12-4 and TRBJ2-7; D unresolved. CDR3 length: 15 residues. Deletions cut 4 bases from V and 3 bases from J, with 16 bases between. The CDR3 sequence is CASSSRVRFVYEQYF. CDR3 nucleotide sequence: TGTGCCAGCAGTTCTCGGGTGAGGTTTGTCTACGAGCAGTACTTC.

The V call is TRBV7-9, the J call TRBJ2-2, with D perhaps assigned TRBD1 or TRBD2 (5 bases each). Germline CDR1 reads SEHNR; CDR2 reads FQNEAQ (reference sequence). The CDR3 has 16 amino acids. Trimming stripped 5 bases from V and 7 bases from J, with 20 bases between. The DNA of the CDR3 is TGTGCCAGCAGCCCTTTGAAGAGGGGTGGCGGCGGGGAGCTGTTTTTT. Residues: CASSPLKRGGGGELFF.

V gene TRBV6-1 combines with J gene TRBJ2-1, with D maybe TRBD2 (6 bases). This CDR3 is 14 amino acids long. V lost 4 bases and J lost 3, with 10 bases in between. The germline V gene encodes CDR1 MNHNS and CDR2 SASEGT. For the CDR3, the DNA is TGTGCCAGCAGTGTCCTAGCGATCTACAATGAGCAGTTCTTC. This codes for CASSVLAIYNEQFF.

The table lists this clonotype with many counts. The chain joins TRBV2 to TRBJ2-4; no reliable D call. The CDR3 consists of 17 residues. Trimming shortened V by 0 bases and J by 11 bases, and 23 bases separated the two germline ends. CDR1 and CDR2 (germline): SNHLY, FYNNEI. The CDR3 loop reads CASSEALLIRDGFLQYF. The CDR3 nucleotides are TGTGCCAGCAGTGAAGCGCTTTTGATTAGGGATGGTTTTCTTCAGTACTTC.

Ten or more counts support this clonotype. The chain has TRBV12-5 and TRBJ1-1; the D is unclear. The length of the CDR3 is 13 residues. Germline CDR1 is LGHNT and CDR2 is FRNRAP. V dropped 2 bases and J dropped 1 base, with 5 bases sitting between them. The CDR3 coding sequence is TGTGCTAGTGGTTTGATGACGAACACTGAAGCTTTCTTT. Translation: CASGLMTNTEAFF.

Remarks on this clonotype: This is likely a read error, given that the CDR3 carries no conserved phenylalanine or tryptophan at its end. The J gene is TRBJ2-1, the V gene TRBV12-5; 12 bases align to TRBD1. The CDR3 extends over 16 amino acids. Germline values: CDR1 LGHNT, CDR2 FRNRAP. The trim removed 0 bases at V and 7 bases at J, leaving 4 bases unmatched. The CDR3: CASGLVLGQGANEQFS. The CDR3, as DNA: TGTGCTAGTGGTTTGGTCCTGGGACAGGGGGCGAATGAGCAGTTCTCC.

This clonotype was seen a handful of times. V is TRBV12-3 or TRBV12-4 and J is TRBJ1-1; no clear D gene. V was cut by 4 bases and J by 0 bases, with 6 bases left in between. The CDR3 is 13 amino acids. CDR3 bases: TGTGCCAGCAGTTCTCAGGTGAACACTGAAGCTTTCTTT. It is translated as CASSSQVNTEAFF.

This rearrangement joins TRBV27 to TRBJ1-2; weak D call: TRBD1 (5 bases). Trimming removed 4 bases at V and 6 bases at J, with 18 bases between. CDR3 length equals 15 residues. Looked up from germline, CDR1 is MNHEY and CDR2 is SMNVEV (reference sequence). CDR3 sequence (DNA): TGTGCCAGCAGTTATCGGGACGGACGTAAGGATGGCTACACCTTC. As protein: CASSYRDGRKDGYTF.

The CDR3 spells CASSINQGSGELFF. The CDR3 nucleotides read TGTGCCAGCAGCATTAATCAGGGATCCGGGGAGCTGTTTTTT. This chain links TRBV7-9 with TRBJ2-2; D may be TRBD1 (5 bases). The CDR3 extends over 14 amino acids. V shed 5 bases and J shed 6 bases, with 13 bases lying between them. Looked up from germline, CDR1 is SEHNR and CDR2 is FQNEAQ (reference sequence).

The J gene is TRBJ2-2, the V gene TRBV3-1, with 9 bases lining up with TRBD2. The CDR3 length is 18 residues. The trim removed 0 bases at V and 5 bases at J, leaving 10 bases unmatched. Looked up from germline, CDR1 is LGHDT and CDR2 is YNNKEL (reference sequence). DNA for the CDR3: TGTGCCAGCAGCCAAGATTTGGCGGGGGGGCCAATTACCGGGGAGCTGTTTTTT. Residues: CASSQDLAGGPITGELFF.

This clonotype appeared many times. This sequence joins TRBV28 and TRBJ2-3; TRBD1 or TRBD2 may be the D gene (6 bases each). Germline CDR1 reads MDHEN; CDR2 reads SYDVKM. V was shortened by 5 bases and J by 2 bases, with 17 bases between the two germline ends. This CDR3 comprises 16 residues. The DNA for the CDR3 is TGTGCCAGCAGTCCCCGGGGGCGGGGTCCCACAGATACGCAGTATTTT. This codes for CASSPRGRGPTDTQYF.

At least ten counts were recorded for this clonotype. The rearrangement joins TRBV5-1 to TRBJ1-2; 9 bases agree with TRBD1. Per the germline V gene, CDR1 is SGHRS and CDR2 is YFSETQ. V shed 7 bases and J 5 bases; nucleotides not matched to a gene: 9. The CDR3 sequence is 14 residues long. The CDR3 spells CASGPQGAGYGYTF. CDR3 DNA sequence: TGCGCCAGCGGACCACAGGGGGCAGGATATGGCTACACCTTC.

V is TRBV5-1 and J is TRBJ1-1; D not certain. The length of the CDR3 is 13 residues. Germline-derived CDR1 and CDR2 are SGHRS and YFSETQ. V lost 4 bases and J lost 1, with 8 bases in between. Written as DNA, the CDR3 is TGCGCCAGCAGCGCAGACGGGAACACTGAAGCTTTCTTT. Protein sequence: CASSADGNTEAFF.

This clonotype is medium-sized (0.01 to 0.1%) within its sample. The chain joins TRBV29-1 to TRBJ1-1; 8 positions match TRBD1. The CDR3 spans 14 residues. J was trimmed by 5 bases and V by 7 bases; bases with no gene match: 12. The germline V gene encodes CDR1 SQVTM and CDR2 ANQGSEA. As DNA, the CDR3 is TGCAGCGGCTCAACGACAGGGGAAGCGACTGAAGCTTTCTTT. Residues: CSGSTTGEATEAFF.

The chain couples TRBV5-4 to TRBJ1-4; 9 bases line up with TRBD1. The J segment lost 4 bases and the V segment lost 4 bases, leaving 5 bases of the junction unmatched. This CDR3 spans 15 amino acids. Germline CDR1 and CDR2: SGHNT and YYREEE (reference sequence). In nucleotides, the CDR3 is TGTGCCAGCAGCGCCCCGGGACAGGGTAATGAAAAACTGTTTTTT. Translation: CASSAPGQGNEKLFF.

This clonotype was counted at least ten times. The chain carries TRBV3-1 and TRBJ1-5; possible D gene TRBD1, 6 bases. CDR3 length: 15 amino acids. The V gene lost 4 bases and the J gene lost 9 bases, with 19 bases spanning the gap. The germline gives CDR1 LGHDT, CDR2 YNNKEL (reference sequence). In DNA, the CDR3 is TGTGCCAGCAGCCCCGACAGGAAAAGTTACACGCCCCAGCATTTT. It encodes CASSPDRKSYTPQHF.

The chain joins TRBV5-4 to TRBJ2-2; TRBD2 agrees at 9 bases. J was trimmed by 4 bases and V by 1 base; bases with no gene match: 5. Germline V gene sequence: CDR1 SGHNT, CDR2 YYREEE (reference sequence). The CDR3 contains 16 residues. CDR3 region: CASSLPGGRGTGELFF. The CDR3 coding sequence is TGTGCCAGCAGCTTGCCCGGCGGGAGGGGCACCGGGGAGCTGTTTTTT.

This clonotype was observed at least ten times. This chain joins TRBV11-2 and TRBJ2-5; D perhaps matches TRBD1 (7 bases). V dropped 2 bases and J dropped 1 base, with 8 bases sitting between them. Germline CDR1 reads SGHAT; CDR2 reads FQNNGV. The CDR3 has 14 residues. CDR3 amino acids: CASSLQGGQETQYF. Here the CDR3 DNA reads TGTGCCAGCAGCTTACAGGGGGGCCAAGAGACCCAGTACTTC.

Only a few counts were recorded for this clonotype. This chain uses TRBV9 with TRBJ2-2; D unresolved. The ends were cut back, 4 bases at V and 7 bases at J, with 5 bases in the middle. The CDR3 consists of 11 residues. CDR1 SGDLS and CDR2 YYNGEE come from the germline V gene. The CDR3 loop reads CASSNRGELFF. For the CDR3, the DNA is TGTGCCAGCAGCAACCGCGGGGAGCTGTTTTTT. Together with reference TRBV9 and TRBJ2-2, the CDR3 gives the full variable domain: DSGVTQTPKHLITATGQRVTLRCSPRSGDLSVYWYQQSLDQGLQFLIQYYNGEERAKGNILERFSAQQFPDLHSELNLSSLELGDSALYFCASSNRGELFFGEGSRLTVL.